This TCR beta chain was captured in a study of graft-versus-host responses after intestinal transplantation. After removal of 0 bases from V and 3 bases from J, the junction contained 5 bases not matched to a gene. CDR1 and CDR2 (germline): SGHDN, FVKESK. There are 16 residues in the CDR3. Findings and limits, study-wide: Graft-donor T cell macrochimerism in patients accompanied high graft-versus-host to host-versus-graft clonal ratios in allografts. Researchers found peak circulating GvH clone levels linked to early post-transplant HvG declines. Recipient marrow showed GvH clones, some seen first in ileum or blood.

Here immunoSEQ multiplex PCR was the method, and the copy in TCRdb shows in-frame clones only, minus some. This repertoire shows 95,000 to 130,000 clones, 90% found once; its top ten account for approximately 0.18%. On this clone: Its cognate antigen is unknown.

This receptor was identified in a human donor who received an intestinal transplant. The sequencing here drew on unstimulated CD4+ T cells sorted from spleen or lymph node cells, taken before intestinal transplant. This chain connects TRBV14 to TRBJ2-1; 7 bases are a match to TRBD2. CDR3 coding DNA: TGTGCCAGCAGCCAAGACTTGGGGAGGGTCTACAATGAGCAGTTCTTC. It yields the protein CASSQDLGRVYNEQFF. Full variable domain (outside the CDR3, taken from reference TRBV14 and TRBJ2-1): EAGVTQFPSHSVIEKGQTVTLRCDPISGHDNLYWYRRVMGKEIKFLLHFVKESKQDESGMPNNRFLAERTGGTYSTLKVQPAELEDSGVYFCASSQDLGRVYNEQFFGPGTRLTVL.